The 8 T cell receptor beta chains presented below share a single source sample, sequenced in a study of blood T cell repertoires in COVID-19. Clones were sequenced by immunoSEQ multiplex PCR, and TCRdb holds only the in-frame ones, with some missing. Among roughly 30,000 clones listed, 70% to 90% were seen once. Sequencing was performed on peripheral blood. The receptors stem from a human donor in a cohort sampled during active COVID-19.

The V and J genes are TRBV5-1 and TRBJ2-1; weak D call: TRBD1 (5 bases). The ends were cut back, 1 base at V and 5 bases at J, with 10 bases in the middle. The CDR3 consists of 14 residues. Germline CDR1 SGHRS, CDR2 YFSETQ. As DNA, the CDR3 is TGCGCCAGCAGCTTGAGACAGTCGGACAATGAGCAGTTCTTC. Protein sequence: CASSLRQSDNEQFF.

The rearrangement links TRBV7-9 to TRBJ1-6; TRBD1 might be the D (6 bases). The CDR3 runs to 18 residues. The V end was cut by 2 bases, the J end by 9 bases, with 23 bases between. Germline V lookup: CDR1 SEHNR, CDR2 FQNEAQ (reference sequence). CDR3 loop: CASSLTRGFSINTSPLHF. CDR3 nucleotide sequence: TGTGCCAGCAGCTTAACCAGGGGTTTTTCCATCAACACTTCACCCCTCCACTTT.

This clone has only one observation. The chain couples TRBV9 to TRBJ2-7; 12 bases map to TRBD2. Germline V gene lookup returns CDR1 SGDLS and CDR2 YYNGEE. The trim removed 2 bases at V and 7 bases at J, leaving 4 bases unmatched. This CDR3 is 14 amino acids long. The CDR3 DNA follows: TGTGCCAGCAGCGTGGGACTAGCGGGTCGAGAGCAGTACTTC. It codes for CASSVGLAGREQYF.

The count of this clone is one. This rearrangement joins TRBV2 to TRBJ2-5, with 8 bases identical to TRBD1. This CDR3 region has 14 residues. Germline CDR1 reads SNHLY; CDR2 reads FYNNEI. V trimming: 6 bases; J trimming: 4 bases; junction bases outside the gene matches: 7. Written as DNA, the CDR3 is TGTGCCAGCAGGACGGACAGGGTGAGAGAGACCCAGTACTTC. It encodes CASRTDRVRETQYF.

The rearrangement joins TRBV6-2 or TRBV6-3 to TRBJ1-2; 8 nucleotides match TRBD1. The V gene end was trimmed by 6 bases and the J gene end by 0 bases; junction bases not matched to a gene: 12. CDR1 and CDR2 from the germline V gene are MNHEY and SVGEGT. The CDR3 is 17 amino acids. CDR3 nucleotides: TGTGCCAGCAGCCGACCGGGACAGGTTGAAGCTAACTATGGCTACACCTTC. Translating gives CASSRPGQVEANYGYTF.

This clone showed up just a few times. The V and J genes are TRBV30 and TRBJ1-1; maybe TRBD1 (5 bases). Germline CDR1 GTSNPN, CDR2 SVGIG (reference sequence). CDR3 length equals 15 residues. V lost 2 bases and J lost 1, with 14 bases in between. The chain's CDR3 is CAWSPPHQGNTEAFF. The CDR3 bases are TGTGCCTGGAGTCCCCCCCATCAGGGGAACACTGAAGCTTTCTTT. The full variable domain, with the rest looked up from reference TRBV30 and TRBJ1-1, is SQTIHQWPATLVQPVGSPLSLECTVEGTSNPNLYWYRQAAGRGLQLLFYSVGIGQISSEVPQNLSASRPQDRQFILSSKKLLLSDSGFYLCAWSPPHQGNTEAFFGQGTRLTVV.

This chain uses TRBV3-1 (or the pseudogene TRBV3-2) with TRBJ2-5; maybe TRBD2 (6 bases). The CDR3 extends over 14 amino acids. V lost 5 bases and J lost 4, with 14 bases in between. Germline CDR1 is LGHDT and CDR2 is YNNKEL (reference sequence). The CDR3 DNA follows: TGTGCCAGCAGCGCCCTAGCGAGGGGAGAGACCCAGTACTTC. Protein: CASSALARGETQYF.

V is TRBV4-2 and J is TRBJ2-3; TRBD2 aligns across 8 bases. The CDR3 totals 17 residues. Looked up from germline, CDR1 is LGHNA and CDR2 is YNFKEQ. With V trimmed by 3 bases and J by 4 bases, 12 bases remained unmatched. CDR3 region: CASSQKGYGGAADTQYF. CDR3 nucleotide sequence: TGTGCCAGCAGCCAGAAGGGGTACGGGGGGGCCGCAGATACGCAGTATTTT.